This TCR beta chain is from a study of control samples from healthy donors and cancer patients (TCRdb year 2020). Preparation of the library involved the immunoSEQ multiplex PCR assay. This is the immuneACCESS table as TCRdb keeps it, with only in-frame sequences that have V and J called. A part of the clones is gone; compared with another copy, unresolved V genes explain less than half, and the rest is unexplained. Across this sample there are about 120,000 clones, with roughly 87% seen only once. 1.5% to 2% of the sample rests with the top ten. V sheds 4 bases and J sheds 0 bases, leaving 14 bases between their ends. Counted from cysteine to phenylalanine, this CDR3 has 16 amino acids. Only the CDR3 region is kept as DNA, spanning 48 bases read in frame from base 1. The germline V gene yields SGHRS for CDR1 and YFSETQ for CDR2. Regarding this clone: Its antigen is not yet known. Base qualities are not at hand, and no much larger clone is one base apart.

The specimen sequenced was blood. The source is a man aged 18 to 30 in good health. The V and J segments used are TRBV5-1 and TRBJ2-1; TRBD1 might be the D gene, on 6 matching bases. The CDR3 region reads CASSPRQAGSYNEQFF. The nucleotide sequence is given as TGCGCCAGCAGCCCTAGACAGGCCGGCTCCTACAATGAGCAGTTCTTC.